A single sample is the source of the 26 T cell receptor beta chains below, sequenced in a study of CD8 T cells in ankylosing spondylitis. One entry per CDR3 protein, called by TCRdb with MiXCR from the 5' RACE reads. In the table there are about 250,000 distinct CDR3 sequences, under 35% of which are singletons. Material for sequencing was blood, either unsorted or a sorted T cell fraction (not recorded which). These receptors all come from a male donor with ankylosing spondylitis or in good health (not recorded which).

The rearrangement uses TRBV5-1 and TRBJ1-5; TRBD1 agrees at 9 bases. V was pared by 4 bases and J by 4 bases, with 9 bases of the junction left unmatched. CDR1 and CDR2 (germline): SGHRS, YFSETQ. The CDR3 covers 16 residues. For the CDR3, the DNA is TGCGCCAGCAGCCCGGACGGCGGACAGGGGAATCAGCCCCAGCATTTT. Translation: CASSPDGGQGNQPQHF. The full variable domain, rest sourced from reference TRBV5-1 and TRBJ1-5, is KAGVTQTPRYLIKTRGQQVTLSCSPISGHRSVSWYQQTPGQGLQFLFEYFSETQRNKGNFPGRFSGRQFSNSRSEMNVSTLELGDSALYLCASSPDGGQGNQPQHFGDGTRLSIL.

This clonotype has only a few counts. The chain recombines TRBV20-1 with TRBJ2-3; no clear D gene. The CDR3 is 15 residues long. With 0 bases removed from V and 2 bases from J, the gap between germline ends came to 12 bases. Germline CDR1 and CDR2: DFQATT and SNEGSKA (reference sequence). CDR3 loop: CSARDPHVLTDTQYF. The CDR3 DNA reads TGCAGTGCTAGAGATCCCCACGTGCTCACAGATACGCAGTATTTT.

The chain links TRBV5-1 to TRBJ1-2; D gene ambiguous. The CDR3 sequence is 16 residues long. In germline, CDR1 is SGHRS, CDR2 YFSETQ. V was clipped by 4 bases and J by 6 bases, with 22 bases between them. CDR3 residues: CASSPRPQNGKNGYTF. The CDR3 DNA sequence: TGCGCCAGCAGCCCCCGCCCACAGAACGGAAAGAATGGCTACACCTTC.

The chain carries TRBV6-5 and TRBJ2-7; D is possibly TRBD1 (5 bases). CDR1 and CDR2 from the germline V gene are MNHEY and SVGAGI. The CDR3 covers 13 residues. The V end was cut by 2 bases, the J end by 4 bases, with 9 bases between. CDR3 in DNA: TGTGCCAGCAGTTACCAGGGCCCTTACGAGCAGTACTTC. This translates into CASSYQGPYEQYF.

The chain has TRBV19 and TRBJ1-5, with D possibly matching TRBD1 (6 bases). V was shortened by 9 bases and J by 2 bases, with 11 bases between the two germline ends. Per germline, CDR1 LNHDA and CDR2 SQIVND (reference sequence). The CDR3 loop spans 13 amino acids. The CDR3 nucleotides are TGTGCCAGCCGGGGGGCAGGCAATCAGCCCCAGCATTTT. Protein sequence: CASRGAGNQPQHF.

There are a few counts of this clonotype. The genes are TRBV20-1 and TRBJ2-3; the match to TRBD1 covers 7 bases. In germline, CDR1 is DFQATT, CDR2 SNEGSKA (reference sequence). Losses at the gene ends were 4 bases for V and 1 base for J; bases not matched to a gene: 5. The CDR3 totals 14 residues. CDR3 in DNA: TGCAGTGCTACGGGGACAGCTCGCACAGATACGCAGTATTTT. Its translation: CSATGTARTDTQYF.

The rearrangement joins TRBV20-1 to TRBJ1-6, with D possibly TRBD1 on 5 matching bases. The CDR3 runs 15 residues. V lost 3 bases and J 5 bases, leaving 14 bases between the germline ends. CDR1 is DFQATT, CDR2 SNEGSKA, per germline (reference sequence). The CDR3 loop is CSARAQGADNSPLHF. The CDR3 coding sequence is TGCAGTGCTAGGGCCCAGGGCGCCGATAATTCACCCCTCCACTTT.

This clonotype appeared a single time. J is TRBJ2-1 and V is TRBV24-1; possible D gene TRBD2, 6 bases. The CDR3 is made up of 17 amino acids. Between the trimmed V and J ends, which lost 3 bases and 4 bases, there was a span of 18 bases. CDR1 KGHDR and CDR2 SFDVKD come from the germline V gene. The CDR3 here is CATSDIPGGNRYNEQFF. DNA of the CDR3: TGTGCCACCAGTGATATCCCTGGAGGGAATCGTTACAATGAGCAGTTCTTC.

The chain is built from TRBV5-1 and TRBJ2-7, with D unclear. The CDR3 is 17 residues long. The germline V gene encodes CDR1 SGHRS and CDR2 YFSETQ. Trimming removed 0 bases at V and 3 bases at J, with 19 bases between. Written as DNA, the CDR3 is TGCGCCAGCAGCTTGGGTCCAGCTTCCGGCACCGTCTACGAGCAGTACTTC. Translation gives CASSLGPASGTVYEQYF.

In its sample, this clonotype was seen once. This sequence joins TRBV15 and TRBJ2-1; TRBD2 matches at 10 bases. V shed 9 bases, J shed 3 bases, and the junction held 8 bases outside the gene matches. Germline V gives CDR1 LNHNV, CDR2 YYDKDF (reference sequence). The length of the CDR3 is 15 residues. Written as DNA, the CDR3 is TGTGCCACAACTCCTTTAGCGGGGGGCTACAATGAGCAGTTCTTC. Translated, it gives CATTPLAGGYNEQFF.

This clonotype was counted a few times. The chain links TRBV20-1 to TRBJ2-3; 7 bases are a match to TRBD2. Germline assignment: CDR1 DFQATT and CDR2 SNEGSKA (reference sequence). The length of the CDR3 is 13 residues. V was pared by 1 base and J by 6 bases, with 4 bases of the junction left unmatched. CDR3 loop: CSARGTSQDTQYF. For the CDR3, the DNA is TGCAGTGCTAGAGGGACTAGTCAGGATACGCAGTATTTT.

This rearrangement joins TRBV9 to TRBJ2-7; possibly TRBD2 for D (5 bases). There are 15 residues in the CDR3. Germline V gene lookup returns CDR1 SGDLS and CDR2 YYNGEE. V was trimmed by 2 bases and J by 0 bases, leaving 12 bases between them. CDR3 nucleotides: TGTGCCAGCAGCGTTGACCCGGGGAGCTCCTACGAGCAGTACTTC. Translating it yields CASSVDPGSSYEQYF.

The sample holds a few counts of this clonotype. The CDR3 loop reads CSTWTGTNTEAFF. The CDR3 bases are TGCAGCACCTGGACGGGAACGAACACTGAAGCTTTCTTT. This rearrangement joins TRBV29-1 to TRBJ1-1, with D hard to call. CDR1 is SQVTM, CDR2 ANQGSEA, per germline. The CDR3 sequence is 13 residues long. The ends were cut back, 8 bases at V and 1 base at J, with 14 bases in the middle. The full variable domain, its missing parts supplied by reference TRBV29-1 and TRBJ1-1, is SAVISQKPSRDICQRGTSLTIQCQVDSQVTMMFWYRQQPGQSLTLIATANQGSEATYESGFVIDKFPISRPNLTFSTLTVSNMSPEDSSIYLCSTWTGTNTEAFFGQGTRLTVV.

The rearrangement joins TRBV4-2 to TRBJ2-3; TRBD2 matches at 9 bases. Trimming cost V 0 bases and J 4 bases; bases outside gene matches: 14. Germline V gene sequence: CDR1 LGHNA, CDR2 YNFKEQ. The CDR3 loop spans 19 amino acids. Here the CDR3 reads CASSQESGRGGAFPDTQYF. The CDR3 coding sequence is TGTGCCAGCAGCCAAGAAAGTGGTCGCGGGGGGGCCTTCCCAGATACGCAGTATTTT.

This clonotype was detected a few times. The genes are TRBV29-1 and TRBJ2-3; 7 bases are shared with TRBD1. The CDR3 has 13 amino acids. The trim removed 6 bases at V and 0 bases at J, leaving 3 bases unmatched. Germline CDR1 is SQVTM and CDR2 is ANQGSEA. The CDR3 loop reads CSVTGASTDTQYF. CDR3 sequence (DNA): TGCAGCGTCACAGGGGCTAGCACAGATACGCAGTATTTT.

This clonotype turned up a few times. The V call is TRBV6-4, the J call TRBJ1-1, with 8 bases that match TRBD1. Per the germline V gene, CDR1 is MRHNA and CDR2 is SNTAGT. Losses at the gene ends were 9 bases for V and 1 base for J; bases not matched to a gene: 4. CDR3 length equals 13 residues. The CDR3 protein is CASRTGRNTEAFF. The CDR3 DNA is TGTGCCAGTAGGACAGGGCGGAACACTGAAGCTTTCTTT.

At least ten counts were recorded for this clonotype. This chain joins TRBV20-1 and TRBJ2-3, with D perhaps matching TRBD2 (5 bases). This CDR3 is built from 13 residues. The V end lost 0 bases, the J end lost 6 bases, and 10 bases lay between the germline ends. Per the germline V gene, CDR1 is DFQATT and CDR2 is SNEGSKA (reference sequence). In nucleotides, the CDR3 is TGCAGTGCTAGAGAACCGGGCGGGGATACGCAGTATTTT. As protein: CSAREPGGDTQYF.

CDR3 loop: CATSAVVANTGELFF. The CDR3 DNA reads as TGTGCCACCAGTGCTGTTGTAGCAAACACCGGGGAGCTGTTTTTT. The chain uses TRBV24-1 and TRBJ2-2; D ambiguous. Per germline, CDR1 KGHDR and CDR2 SFDVKD. This CDR3 comprises 15 residues. V lost 5 bases and J lost 2, with 11 bases in between.

The table lists this clonotype with many counts. The chain joins TRBV5-1 to TRBJ2-3, with 8 bases aligning to TRBD2. V gave up 4 bases and J gave up 1 base; unmatched junction bases: 14. The length of the CDR3 is 18 residues. Germline V gene sequence: CDR1 SGHRS, CDR2 YFSETQ. The CDR3 nucleotides read TGCGCCAGCAGCCTGGGACTAGGCGGGTCGGGAGGCACAGATACGCAGTATTTT. This encodes CASSLGLGGSGGTDTQYF.

The genes are TRBV11-2 and TRBJ2-2; D is unclear. The CDR3 has 12 amino acids. CDR1 and CDR2 (germline): SGHAT, FQNNGV. V shed 8 bases and J shed 7 bases, with 11 bases lying between them. The CDR3, as DNA: TGTGCCAGCCAGCAGCTTTACGGGGAGCTGTTTTTT. Its protein is CASQQLYGELFF.

The chain links TRBV12-3 or TRBV12-4 to TRBJ2-1; unclear D gene. Between the trimmed V and J ends, which lost 3 bases and 0 bases, there was a span of 15 bases. CDR3 length equals 17 residues. The chain's CDR3 is CASSFRASFNSYNEQFF. The CDR3 bases are TGTGCCAGCAGTTTTCGGGCTAGTTTCAACTCCTACAATGAGCAGTTCTTC.

The rearrangement links TRBV20-1 to TRBJ1-6; D unresolved. The germline V gene encodes CDR1 DFQATT and CDR2 SNEGSKA (reference sequence). Trimming shortened V by 7 bases and J by 6 bases, and 22 bases separated the two germline ends. The CDR3 spans 16 residues. The CDR3 bases are TGCAGTGTTAAGCCGGGTGCCTTTGGAGCTAATTCACCCCTCCACTTT. It codes for CSVKPGAFGANSPLHF.

This chain connects TRBV5-1 to TRBJ1-6, with unresolved D. The V gene lost 0 bases and the J gene lost 10 bases, with 17 bases spanning the gap. The CDR3 spans 16 residues. Germline V CDR1 and CDR2: SGHRS, YFSETQ. CDR3 nucleotide sequence: TGCGCCAGCAGCTTGGCCACGCGGACGGTGGGCTCACCCCTCCACTTT. This sequence encodes CASSLATRTVGSPLHF.

This clonotype came up a few times. J is TRBJ2-7 and V is TRBV7-2; possible D gene TRBD1, 6 bases. The CDR3 extends over 13 amino acids. Germline V CDR1 and CDR2: SGHTA, FQGNSA. V lost 5 bases to trimming and J lost 6 bases, with 14 bases between them. The chain's CDR3 is CASSPAGAREQYF. DNA for the CDR3: TGTGCCAGCAGCCCGGCAGGGGCTCGCGAGCAGTACTTC.

V usage is TRBV10-3 and J usage is TRBJ2-1; 9 bases are shared with TRBD1. CDR3 size: 16 residues. Unmatched junction bases numbered 11, after V lost 3 bases and J lost 8 bases. Germline CDR1 reads ENHRY; CDR2 reads SYGVKD. CDR3 protein: CAISDPGQGMKDEQFF. As DNA, the CDR3 is TGTGCCATCAGTGATCCGGGACAGGGTATGAAAGATGAGCAGTTCTTC.

This clonotype has a count of ten or more. The chain joins TRBV12-3 or TRBV12-4 to TRBJ2-3; D gene unclear. CDR3 size: 12 residues. V dropped 6 bases and J dropped 4 bases, with 8 bases sitting between them. The chain's CDR3 is CASRPNADTQYF. CDR3 DNA sequence: TGTGCCAGCAGGCCAAATGCAGATACGCAGTATTTT.